This T cell receptor beta chain is from a study of blood T cell repertoires in COVID-19. Study-wide background: There were acute and convalescent COVID-19 samples, and they came from the United States, Italy and Spain. The cDNA or gDNA used as material had been derived from T cells, B-cell-depleted T cells, or PBMCs.

Germline CDR1 is LGHDT and CDR2 is YNNKEL (reference sequence). The CDR3 totals 14 residues. The ends lost 1 base at V and 9 bases at J; junction bases unmatched: 4. Per the original methods: Reference gene primer amplification gave estimated nucleated cell counts. This table comes from immunoSEQ multiplex PCR, and its TCRdb copy is limited to in-frame clones, with some not included. Clone size and V and J calls were adopted from that table, with D and trimming inferred from the DNA. The sample lists about 280,000 clones; around 90% were seen once. The sequenced sample was peripheral blood. V and J are TRBV3-1 (or the pseudogene TRBV3-2) and TRBJ2-3; TRBD2 aligns across 10 bases. This clonotype was obtained from a woman in her forties or fifties who had recovered from COVID-19. This CDR3 is CASSQVGSGGTQYF. In nucleotides, the CDR3 is TGTGCCAGCAGCCAAGTGGGTAGCGGGGGGACGCAGTATTTT.